This TCR beta chain was obtained from a study of chemoradiotherapy in HPV16-positive cancers (dated by TCRdb to between 2021 and 2024). With regard to the full study: Candidate HPV-specific T-cell clones and common TCR motifs were defined by functional T-cell assays performed on cells from a couple of HPV16-positive patients. Whether T-cell immunity against the HPV oncoproteins E6 and E7 changes during chemoradiotherapy and whether survival is affected by this immunity were examined in the study. The candidate HPV-specific TCRs and motifs were then tracked in TCR repertoires from 80 to 95 patients with HPV-related cancers.

The paper as a whole reports these results and caveats: The functional definition of HPV-specific T cells came from only two HPV16-positive patients, and the survival association was reported for HPV16-positive patients. Improved recurrence-free survival in HPV16-positive patients was associated with expansion of HPV-responsive T cells during chemoradiotherapy. Expansion of candidate HPV-specific clones and E7-related TCR motifs was observed in the tumor microenvironment during treatment, whereas no such expansion was observed for non-HPV-specific T cells.

Repertoires were sampled repeatedly over the course of chemoradiotherapy, so clonal expansion could be followed in the tumor microenvironment. In the germline V gene, CDR1 corresponds to SNHLY and CDR2 to FYNNEI. V loses 6 bases at its end and J loses 5 bases; junction bases beyond the gene matches: 6. From the cysteine through the phenylalanine, the CDR3 covers 14 amino acids. Only the CDR3 region is kept as DNA, spanning 42 bases read in frame from base 1. Libraries were made using the immunoSEQ multiplex PCR assay. TCRdb mirrors the immuneACCESS table, restricted to in-frame sequences. Some clones are absent from its copies; in checked studies, under half trace to an unresolved V gene, and the reason for the others is unknown. The table for this sample lists 12,000 or so clones; around 75% of them were counted only once. Together, the top ten hold roughly 7.3% of the sample. As regards this clone: This clone's antigen is unknown. Nothing much larger sits one base from this clone, and base qualities are not available.

Recombination joined TRBV2 with TRBJ2-2; the central 7 bases match TRBD1. This material was collected from a patient who underwent chemoradiotherapy. This TCR was sampled from a human donor with HPV-associated anogenital cancer. Read as DNA, the sequence is TGTGCCAGCAGAGGGGGACAGAAGACCGGGGAGCTGTTTTTT. Translated, it reads CASRGGQKTGELFF.